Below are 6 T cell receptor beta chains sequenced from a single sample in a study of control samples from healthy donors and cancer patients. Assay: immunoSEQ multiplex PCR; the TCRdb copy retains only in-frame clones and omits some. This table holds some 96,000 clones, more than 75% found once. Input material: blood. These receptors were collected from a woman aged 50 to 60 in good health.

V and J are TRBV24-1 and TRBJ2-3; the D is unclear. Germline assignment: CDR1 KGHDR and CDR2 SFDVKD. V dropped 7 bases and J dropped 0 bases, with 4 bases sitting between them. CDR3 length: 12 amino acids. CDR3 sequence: CATRDSTDTQYF. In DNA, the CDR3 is TGTGCCACCAGGGACAGCACAGATACGCAGTATTTT.

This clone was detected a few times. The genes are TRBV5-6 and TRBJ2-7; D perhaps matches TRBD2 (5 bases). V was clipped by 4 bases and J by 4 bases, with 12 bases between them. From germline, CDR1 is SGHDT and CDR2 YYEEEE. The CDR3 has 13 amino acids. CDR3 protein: CASSRATGYEQYF. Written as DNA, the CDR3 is TGTGCCAGCAGCCGGGCTACGGGGTACGAGCAGTACTTC.

The CDR3 is CASSLSGVSTSSTDTQYF. The CDR3 DNA is TGTGCCAGCAGCCTTAGCGGGGTCAGCACCTCTAGCACAGATACGCAGTATTTT. The chain joins TRBV7-9 to TRBJ2-3; 8 bases align to TRBD2. The CDR3 extends over 18 amino acids. Unmatched junction bases numbered 13, after V lost 5 bases and J lost 0 bases. Germline V lookup: CDR1 SEHNR, CDR2 FQNEAQ (reference sequence).

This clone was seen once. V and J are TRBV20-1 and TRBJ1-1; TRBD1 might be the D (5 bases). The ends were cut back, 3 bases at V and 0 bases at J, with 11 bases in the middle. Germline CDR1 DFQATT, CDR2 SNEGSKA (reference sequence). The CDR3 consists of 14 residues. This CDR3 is CSASRPGLNTEAFF. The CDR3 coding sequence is TGCAGTGCTAGTCGTCCAGGGCTGAACACTGAAGCTTTCTTT.

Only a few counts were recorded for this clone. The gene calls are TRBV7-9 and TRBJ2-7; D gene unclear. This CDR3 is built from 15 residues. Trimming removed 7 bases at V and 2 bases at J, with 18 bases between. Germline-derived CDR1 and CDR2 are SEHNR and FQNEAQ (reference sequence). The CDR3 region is CASTTLEVDAYEQYF. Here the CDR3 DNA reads TGTGCCAGCACGACTCTAGAGGTAGACGCCTACGAGCAGTACTTC. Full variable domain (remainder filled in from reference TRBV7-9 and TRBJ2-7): DTGVSQNPRHKITKRGQNVTFRCDPISEHNRLYWYRQTLGQGPEFLTYFQNEAQLEKSRLLSDRFSAERPKGSFSTLEIQRTEQGDSAMYLCASTTLEVDAYEQYFGPGTRLTVT.

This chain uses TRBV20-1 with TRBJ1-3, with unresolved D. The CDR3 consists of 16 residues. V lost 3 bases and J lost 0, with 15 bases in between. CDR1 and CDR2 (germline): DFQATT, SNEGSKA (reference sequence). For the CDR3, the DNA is TGCAGTGCTAGTAGGGAAGGATTTAGCTCTGGAAACACCATATATTTT. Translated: CSASREGFSSGNTIYF.